This entry concerns a single T cell receptor beta chain. Other DNA sequences of this sample code for an identical CDR3. Libraries were prepared by immunoSEQ multiplex PCR; TCRdb keeps only in-frame clonotypes and omits some of them. The sample has 2 million to 2.5 million clones; about 95% are singletons. The data belong to a study of shared clonotypes between healthy human individuals. Looked up from germline, CDR1 is MNHEY and CDR2 is SMNVEV (reference sequence). The CDR3 length is 13 residues. V was trimmed by 6 bases and J by 1 base, leaving 9 bases between them. CD45RO-negative CD8 cells positively selected for CCR7 made up the naive population, which excluded terminally differentiated effector memory CD45RA+ cells.

The chain carries TRBV27 and TRBJ1-1; a weak D match, TRBD1 (6 bases). Sample: naive CD8+ T cells sorted from blood. This clonotype originated in a man younger than 35 in good health. The CDR3 nucleotides read TGTGCCAGCAGCCTGGGACAGAACACTGAAGCTTTCTTT. It specifies CASSLGQNTEAFF.